Listed below are T cell receptor beta chains from one sample, sequenced in a study of beta chain features in type 1 diabetes. Assay used: immunoSEQ multiplex PCR; TCRdb lists only in-frame clones, some missing. The table shows about 41,000 clones, with 65% to 80% occurring only once. The sequencing input was Tregs from blood. The receptors here all came from a man aged 25 to 45 with type 1 diabetes. Some clones in this sample may be carry-over from other donors' samples. CDR3s include the opening cysteine and the closing phenylalanine or tryptophan. D genes are given only for firm matches. The listing skips clone size in some rows; elsewhere it reads once, few, many or a size class.

DNA: TGCGCCAGCAGCCAACCTCGGTCCCAAACTGTCTACAATGAGCAGTTCTTC; CDR3: CASSQPRSQTVYNEQFF; J: TRBJ2-1; size: NA; length: 17; D: NA; V: TRBV4-1
DNA: TGTGCCAGCAGCTTAAAGGCGGACAGGGAGACCGGGGAGCTGTTTTTT; CDR3: CASSLKADRETGELFF; J: TRBJ2-2; size: NA; length: 16; D: TRBD1; V: TRBV7-3
DNA: TGTGCCAGCAGTCCGAGCACAGATACGCAGTATTTT; CDR3: CASSPSTDTQYF; J: TRBJ2-3; size: NA; length: 12; D: NA; V: TRBV27
DNA: TGCGCCAGCAGCTCCCAAGCGGGGTTCTCCGGGGAGCTGTTTTTT; CDR3: CASSSQAGFSGELFF; J: TRBJ2-2; size: few; length: 15; D: TRBD2; V: TRBV5-1
DNA: TGTGCCAGCAGCCTGTCCCACAGGGGAGGCGAAAAACTGTTTTTT; CDR3: CASSLSHRGGEKLFF; J: TRBJ1-4; size: NA; length: 15; D: TRBD1; V: TRBV28
DNA: TGTGCCAGCAGTGAAGGCAGGGCGGGGACCGGGGAGCTGTTTTTT; CDR3: CASSEGRAGTGELFF; J: TRBJ2-2; size: NA; length: 15; D: NA; V: TRBV2
DNA: TGTGCCAGCAGCTTACGCCCGCGGGGATCGACAGATACGCAGTATTTT; CDR3: CASSLRPRGSTDTQYF; J: TRBJ2-3; size: NA; length: 16; D: NA; V: TRBV7-3
DNA: TGTGCCAGCAGACCTACTAGCGGGGGGCGGAGAGAGACCCAGTACTTC; CDR3: CASRPTSGGRRETQYF; J: TRBJ2-5; size: NA; length: 16; D: TRBD2; V: TRBV28
DNA: TGTGCCAGCAGCGTAACAGGGGCCTATCAGCCCCAGCATTTT; CDR3: CASSVTGAYQPQHF; J: TRBJ1-5; size: NA; length: 14; D: TRBD1; V: TRBV9
DNA: TGTGCCAGCAGCTTAGGGACAGGGGGATTGCTCACTGAAGCTTTCTTT; CDR3: CASSLGTGGLLTEAFF; J: TRBJ1-1; size: few; length: 16; D: TRBD1; V: TRBV7-6
DNA: TGTGCCAGCAGATTGGGATGGATGGAGGCTGAAGCTTTCTTT; CDR3: CASRLGWMEAEAFF; J: TRBJ1-1; size: NA; length: 14; D: NA; V: TRBV6-5
DNA: TGTGCCAGCAGCTCTGGTTCCGGGACAGGGAAATACAATGAGCAGTTCTTC; CDR3: CASSSGSGTGKYNEQFF; J: TRBJ2-1; size: NA; length: 17; D: TRBD1; V: TRBV11-2
DNA: TGTGCCAGCAGCTTAGGGGAGAATCAGCCCCAGCATTTT; CDR3: CASSLGENQPQHF; J: TRBJ1-5; size: NA; length: 13; D: NA; V: TRBV11-2
DNA: TGCGCCAGCAGCCCCCAGGGAGGGCCCGATACGCAGTATTTT; CDR3: CASSPQGGPDTQYF; J: TRBJ2-3; size: NA; length: 14; D: TRBD2; V: TRBV5-1
DNA: TGCGCCAGCAGCAACAGGGGGTCGAGCACCGGGGAGCTGTTTTTT; CDR3: CASSNRGSSTGELFF; J: TRBJ2-2; size: NA; length: 15; D: TRBD1; V: TRBV5-1
DNA: TGTGCCAGCAGCCAAGTGGTGGGGGCACCCTACGAGCAGTACTTC; CDR3: CASSQVVGAPYEQYF; J: TRBJ2-7; size: NA; length: 15; D: NA; V: TRBV4-2
DNA: TGCGCCAGCAGCTTGGTTCAGGGGGCCAACGTCCTGACTTTC; CDR3: CASSLVQGANVLTF; J: TRBJ2-6; size: few; length: 14; D: NA; V: TRBV5-1
DNA: TGTGCCAGCAGCCAAGACTTGGCCGCTGAAGCTTTCTTT; CDR3: CASSQDLAAEAFF; J: TRBJ1-1; size: NA; length: 13; D: NA; V: TRBV4-2
DNA: TGTGCCAGTAGTTTCCGGGACAGGGGGCATGAGCAGTTCTTC; CDR3: CASSFRDRGHEQFF; J: TRBJ2-1; size: NA; length: 14; D: TRBD1; V: TRBV19
DNA: TGTGCCAGCAGCTTGGGACTCGTTAAAGAGACCCAGTACTTC; CDR3: CASSLGLVKETQYF; J: TRBJ2-5; size: NA; length: 14; D: NA; V: TRBV7-2